What follows are 21 T cell receptor beta chains derived from one specimen sequenced in a study of cytomegalovirus exposure and HLA in healthy donors (dated by TCRdb to the late 2010s). The library came from the immunoSEQ multiplex PCR assay. For the multiplex PCR, a mixture combining 60 forward primers for TCR Vbeta segments and 13 reverse primers for TCR Jbeta segments was used. TCRdb retrieved this table from immuneACCESS and kept in-frame rearrangements only. Not all clones are present; in checked studies, unresolved V genes account for under half, and no reason is known for the remainder. This sample comprises over 85,000 clones, roughly 79% of them detected only once. The ten largest clones capture over 0.5% of the sample. What was sequenced was PBMCs. All receptors derive from a man under 40 in good health and CMV-seronegative.

The chain links TRBV6-6 to TRBJ2-5; the D is unclear. CDR1 and CDR2 (germline): MNHNY, SVGAGI (reference sequence). The CDR3 is 14 amino acids. Between the trimmed V and J ends, which lost 5 bases and 4 bases, there was a span of 14 bases. The DNA of the CDR3 is TGTGCCAGCAGTCCCACCCGGGTGGGAGAGACCCAGTACTTC. This gives the protein CASSPTRVGETQYF.

The V gene is TRBV7-3, the J gene TRBJ2-1, with a possible D match to TRBD1 (6 bases). The CDR3 is made up of 14 amino acids. Per the germline V gene, CDR1 is SGHTA and CDR2 is FQGTGA. V was pared by 3 bases and J by 7 bases, with 13 bases between. CDR3: CASSFRDNTNEQFF. The DNA for the CDR3 is TGTGCCAGCAGCTTCCGGGACAATACAAATGAGCAGTTCTTC.

This clone was counted only a few times. The rearrangement uses TRBV29-1 and TRBJ1-1; D might be TRBD1 (5 bases). Deletions cut 7 bases from V and 2 bases from J, with 17 bases between. Looked up from germline, CDR1 is SQVTM and CDR2 is ANQGSEA. The CDR3 runs to 14 residues. DNA of the CDR3: TGCAGCGCTCGTCGGACACTCCCAAACACTGAAGCTTTCTTT. Translation: CSARRTLPNTEAFF.

The chain links TRBV14 to TRBJ1-1, with D hard to call. This CDR3 region has 13 residues. Between the trimmed V and J ends, which lost 1 base and 10 bases, there was a span of 13 bases. Looked up from germline, CDR1 is SGHDN and CDR2 is FVKESK. Here the CDR3 reads CASSQATVVAAFF. DNA for the CDR3: TGTGCCAGCAGCCAAGCCACAGTAGTTGCAGCTTTCTTT.

The J gene is TRBJ2-1, the V gene TRBV9; 13 bases align to TRBD2. The junction had 5 bases not matched to a gene; V was cut back by 3 bases and J by 2 bases. Germline loops: CDR1 SGDLS, CDR2 YYNGEE. The CDR3 sequence is 17 residues long. The CDR3 sequence: CASSAGLAGFTYNEQFF. The CDR3 DNA follows: TGTGCCAGCAGCGCGGGACTAGCGGGATTTACCTACAATGAGCAGTTCTTC.

The chain combines TRBV19 with TRBJ2-1, with 8 bases matching TRBD2. With V trimmed by 5 bases and J by 10 bases, 7 bases remained unmatched. The CDR3 consists of 13 residues. CDR1 and CDR2 (germline): LNHDA, SQIVND (reference sequence). Written as DNA, the CDR3 is TGTGCCAGTAGTCCAACTAGCGGTGTCGAGCAGTTCTTC. Translation: CASSPTSGVEQFF.

This clone was detected a few times. The V gene is TRBV5-6, the J gene TRBJ1-2; D is possibly TRBD1 (5 bases). Germline V gene lookup returns CDR1 SGHDT and CDR2 YYEEEE. Trimming shortened V by 0 bases and J by 2 bases, and 14 bases separated the two germline ends. This CDR3 is built from 16 residues. The DNA for the CDR3 is TGTGCCAGCAGCTTGGGCAGAAGGGGCAAGAACTATGGCTACACCTTC. It encodes CASSLGRRGKNYGYTF.

J is TRBJ1-2 and V is TRBV2; the D is unclear. The CDR3 extends over 12 amino acids. Trimming removed 3 bases at V and 7 bases at J, with 9 bases between. The germline CDR1 and CDR2 sequences are SNHLY and FYNNEI. CDR3 coding DNA: TGTGCCAGCAGTGAGGCATATCGTGGCTACACCTTC. This codes for CASSEAYRGYTF.

The chain combines TRBV7-2 with TRBJ1-6, with D perhaps matching TRBD1 (5 bases). This CDR3 has 15 residues. Germline-derived CDR1 and CDR2 are SGHTA and FQGNSA. Trimming left V 5 bases short and J 7 bases short, with 15 bases between. Written as DNA, the CDR3 is TGTGCCAGCAGCGTGCTTGGGGCGCTGAATTCACCCCTCCACTTT. This translates into CASSVLGALNSPLHF.

This clone was seen once. In nucleotides, the CDR3 is TGTGCCAGTAGTCCTAGCGTATTCTACAATGAGCAGTTCTTC. It is translated as CASSPSVFYNEQFF. The V gene is TRBV19, the J gene TRBJ2-1, with D possibly matching TRBD2 (6 bases). The length of the CDR3 is 14 residues. V dropped 5 bases and J dropped 3 bases, with 11 bases sitting between them. Per the germline V gene, CDR1 is LNHDA and CDR2 is SQIVND (reference sequence).

The chain has TRBV7-7 and TRBJ1-4; TRBD1 aligns across 7 bases. Germline CDR1 and CDR2: SSHAT and FNYEAQ (reference sequence). V lost 1 base to trimming and J lost 0 bases; unmatched junction nucleotides: 2. This CDR3 spans 16 amino acids. CDR3 coding DNA: TGTGCCAGCAGCTTAGGACAGGGAACAACTAATGAAAAACTGTTTTTT. Its protein product is CASSLGQGTTNEKLFF. Full variable domain (missing parts from reference TRBV7-7 and TRBJ1-4): GAGVSQSPRYKVTKRGQDVTLRCDPISSHATLYWYQQALGQGPEFLTYFNYEAQPDKSGLPSDRFSAERPEGSISTLTIQRTEQRDSAMYRCASSLGQGTTNEKLFFGSGTQLSVL.

The rearrangement links TRBV6-5 to TRBJ1-2, with 8 nucleotides matching TRBD1. CDR3 length: 15 residues. Germline trimming cut 6 bases from V and 2 bases from J; bases unmatched to any gene: 8. Germline V gene lookup returns CDR1 MNHEY and CDR2 SVGAGI. The CDR3 bases are TGTGCCAGCAGGCCCGACTGGACAGGGAACTATGGCTACACCTTC. Its translation: CASRPDWTGNYGYTF.

This clone is a singleton in its sample. This chain links TRBV19 with TRBJ2-1; no definite D call. The V gene lost 1 base and the J gene lost 0 bases, with 7 bases spanning the gap. Germline V gives CDR1 LNHDA, CDR2 SQIVND (reference sequence). The CDR3 extends over 15 amino acids. CDR3 protein: CASSIVESSYNEQFF. The CDR3 DNA is TGTGCCAGTAGTATAGTGGAGAGCTCCTACAATGAGCAGTTCTTC. Full variable domain (missing parts from reference TRBV19 and TRBJ2-1): DGGITQSPKYLFRKEGQNVTLSCEQNLNHDAMYWYRQDPGQGLRLIYYSQIVNDFQKGDIAEGYSVSREKKESFPLTVTSAQKNPTAFYLCASSIVESSYNEQFFGPGTRLTVL.

The J gene is TRBJ1-2, the V gene TRBV29-1; D is unclear. Trimming took 4 bases from V and 0 from J, leaving 9 bases between them. The CDR3 has 13 amino acids. From germline, CDR1 is SQVTM and CDR2 ANQGSEA. CDR3 nucleotide sequence: TGCAGCGTTGGGGCAGTAGCTAACTATGGCTACACCTTC. It encodes CSVGAVANYGYTF.

The chain is built from TRBV2 and TRBJ1-5; D is undetermined. Germline assignment: CDR1 SNHLY and CDR2 FYNNEI. There are 13 residues in the CDR3. V was shortened by 6 bases and J by 4 bases, with 10 bases between the two germline ends. The CDR3 spells CASSDSGNQPQHF. The CDR3 coding sequence is TGTGCCAGCAGCGACTCGGGAAATCAGCCCCAGCATTTT.

V is TRBV5-1 and J is TRBJ2-5, with D unclear. Germline CDR1 SGHRS, CDR2 YFSETQ. The V end was cut by 0 bases, the J end by 2 bases, with 8 bases between. The CDR3 covers 14 residues. This chain's CDR3 is CASSLGSIQETQYF. In nucleotides, the CDR3 is TGCGCCAGCAGCTTGGGGTCTATTCAAGAGACCCAGTACTTC.

The chain employs TRBV6-5 and TRBJ1-3, with D unclear. The germline gives CDR1 MNHEY, CDR2 SVGAGI. The CDR3 extends over 15 amino acids. V dropped 6 bases and J dropped 2 bases, with 14 bases sitting between them. The CDR3 coding sequence is TGTGCCAGCAGCCCCAGACGGAGTACTGGAAACACCATATATTTT. Amino acids: CASSPRRSTGNTIYF.

This clone was observed a single time. The J gene is TRBJ2-5, the V gene TRBV7-2; tentatively, D is TRBD2 (5 bases). The CDR3 contains 14 residues. The germline V gene has CDR1 SGHTA and CDR2 FQGNSA. V lost 4 bases and J 2 bases, leaving 11 bases between the germline ends. The CDR3 sequence: CASSSRGLQETQYF. The CDR3 DNA sequence: TGTGCCAGCAGCTCCCGCGGGCTACAAGAGACCCAGTACTTC.

The chain uses TRBV9 and TRBJ2-7, with D maybe TRBD2 (6 bases). The V gene's germline CDR1 is SGDLS and CDR2 YYNGEE. The CDR3 extends over 11 amino acids. V lost 7 bases to trimming and J lost 6 bases, with 11 bases between them. In nucleotides, the CDR3 is TGTGCCAGCGGCCGGGGGTCCGAGCAGTACGTC. Amino acids: CASGRGSEQYV.

The chain links TRBV28 to TRBJ1-2; 9 bases are shared with TRBD1. The CDR3 runs 15 residues. Germline lookup yields CDR1 MDHEN and CDR2 SYDVKM. Unmatched junction bases numbered 7, after V lost 5 bases and J lost 3 bases. The chain's CDR3 is CASSPPGQGYYGYTF. In nucleotides, the CDR3 is TGTGCCAGCAGTCCACCGGGACAGGGCTACTATGGCTACACCTTC.

The CDR3 sequence is CASSWTATDTQYF. The CDR3 DNA reads as TGTGCCAGTAGTTGGACAGCCACAGATACGCAGTATTTT. This chain connects TRBV19 to TRBJ2-3, with D possibly TRBD1 on 6 matching bases. From germline, CDR1 is LNHDA and CDR2 SQIVND (reference sequence). V shed 5 bases and J shed 2 bases, with 8 bases lying between them. CDR3 length: 13 amino acids. Together with reference TRBV19 and TRBJ2-3, the CDR3 gives the full variable domain: DGGITQSPKYLFRKEGQNVTLSCEQNLNHDAMYWYRQDPGQGLRLIYYSQIVNDFQKGDIAEGYSVSREKKESFPLTVTSAQKNPTAFYLCASSWTATDTQYFGPGTRLTVL.